This entry is about one T cell receptor beta chain. Antigen: not known. Study conclusions and caveats: Tumor Tregs overlapped most with tumor, then blood, naive CD4+ cells.

There are 14 residues in the CDR3. Germline-derived CDR1 and CDR2 are MDHEN and SYDVKM. Unmatched junction bases numbered 13, after V lost 10 bases and J lost 5 bases. After constant-region reverse-primer amplification, full-length variable regions underwent semi-nested PCR with Nested Universal Primer A. TCRdb redid the calling of the 5' RACE reads with MiXCR, one entry per CDR3 protein. The table lists roughly 42,000 distinct CDR3 sequences, over 25% of them singletons. The material sequenced was tumor-infiltrating memory CD4+ T cells sorted from the breast tumor. Described subset: memory CD4+ T cells, CD4+CD45RO+CD25-. This receptor was obtained from a female donor with breast cancer. The V and J genes are TRBV28 and TRBJ2-5; TRBD2 matches at 7 bases. Here the CDR3 reads CATTRPAGSETQYF. The CDR3 DNA is TGTGCCACCACTAGACCAGCGGGATCGGAGACCCAGTACTTC.